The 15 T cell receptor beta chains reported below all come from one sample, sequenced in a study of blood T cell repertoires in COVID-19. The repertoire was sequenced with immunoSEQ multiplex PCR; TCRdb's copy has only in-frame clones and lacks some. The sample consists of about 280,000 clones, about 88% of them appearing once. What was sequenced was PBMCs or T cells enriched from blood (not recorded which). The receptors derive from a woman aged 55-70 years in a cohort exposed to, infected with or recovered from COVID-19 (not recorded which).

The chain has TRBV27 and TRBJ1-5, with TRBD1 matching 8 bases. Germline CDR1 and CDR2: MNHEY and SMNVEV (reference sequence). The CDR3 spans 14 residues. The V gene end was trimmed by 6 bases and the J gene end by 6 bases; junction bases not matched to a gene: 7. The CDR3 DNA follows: TGTGCCAGCAGGGCAGGGGGCGCCGGTCAGCCCCAGCATTTT. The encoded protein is CASRAGGAGQPQHF.

CDR3 sequence: CASSPPGLEDHGELFF. The DNA of the CDR3 is TGCGCCAGCAGCCCCCCCGGACTAGAAGATCACGGGGAGCTGTTTTTT. The gene calls are TRBV5-1 and TRBJ2-2; 7 bases line up with TRBD2. Trimming took 4 bases from V and 7 from J; bases not matched to a gene: 13. Per germline, CDR1 SGHRS and CDR2 YFSETQ. This CDR3 has 16 amino acids. Full variable domain (rest looked up from reference TRBV5-1 and TRBJ2-2): KAGVTQTPRYLIKTRGQQVTLSCSPISGHRSVSWYQQTPGQGLQFLFEYFSETQRNKGNFPGRFSGRQFSNSRSEMNVSTLELGDSALYLCASSPPGLEDHGELFFGEGSRLTVL.

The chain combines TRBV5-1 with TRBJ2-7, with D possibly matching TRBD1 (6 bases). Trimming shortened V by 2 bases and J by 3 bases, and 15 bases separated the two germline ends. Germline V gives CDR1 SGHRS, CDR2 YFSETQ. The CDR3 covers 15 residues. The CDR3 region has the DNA TGCGCCAGCAGCTTAGACCTTTTGACAGGCTACGAGCAGTACTTC. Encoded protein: CASSLDLLTGYEQYF.

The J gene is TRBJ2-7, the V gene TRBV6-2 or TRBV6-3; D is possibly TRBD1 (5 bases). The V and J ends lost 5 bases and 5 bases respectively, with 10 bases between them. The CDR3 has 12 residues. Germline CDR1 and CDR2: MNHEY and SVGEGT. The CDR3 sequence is CASSPWGHEQYF. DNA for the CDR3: TGTGCCAGCAGTCCCTGGGGCCACGAGCAGTACTTC.

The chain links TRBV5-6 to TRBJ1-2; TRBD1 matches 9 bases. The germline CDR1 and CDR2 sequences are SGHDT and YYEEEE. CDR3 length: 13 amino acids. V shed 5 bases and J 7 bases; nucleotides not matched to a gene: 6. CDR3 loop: CASSTQGARGYTF. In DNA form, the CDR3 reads TGTGCCAGCAGTACACAGGGGGCGCGTGGCTACACCTTC.

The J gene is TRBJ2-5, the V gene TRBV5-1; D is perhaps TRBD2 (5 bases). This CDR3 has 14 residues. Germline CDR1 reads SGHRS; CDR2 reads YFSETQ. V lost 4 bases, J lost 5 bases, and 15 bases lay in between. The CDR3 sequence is CASSPANRGETQYF. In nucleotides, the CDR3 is TGCGCCAGCAGCCCTGCTAATCGGGGTGAGACCCAGTACTTC.

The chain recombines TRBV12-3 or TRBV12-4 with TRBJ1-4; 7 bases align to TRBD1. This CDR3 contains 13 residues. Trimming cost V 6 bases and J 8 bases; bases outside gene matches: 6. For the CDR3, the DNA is TGTGCCAGCAGGCAGGGGGGTTACGAAAAACTGTTTTTT. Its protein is CASRQGGYEKLFF.

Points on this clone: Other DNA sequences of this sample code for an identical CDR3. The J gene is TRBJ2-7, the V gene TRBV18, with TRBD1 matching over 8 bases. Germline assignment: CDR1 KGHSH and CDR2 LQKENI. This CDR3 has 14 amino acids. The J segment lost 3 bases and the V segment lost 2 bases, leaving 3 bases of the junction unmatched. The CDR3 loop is CASSPGTGDYEQYF. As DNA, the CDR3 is TGTGCCAGCTCACCAGGGACAGGTGACTACGAGCAGTACTTC.

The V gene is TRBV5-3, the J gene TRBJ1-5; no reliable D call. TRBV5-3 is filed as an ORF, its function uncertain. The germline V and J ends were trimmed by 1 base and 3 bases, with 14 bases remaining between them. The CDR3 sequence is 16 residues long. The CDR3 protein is CARSLLAGRINQPQHF. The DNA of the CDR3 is TGTGCCAGAAGCTTGTTGGCAGGTCGTATCAATCAGCCCCAGCATTTT.

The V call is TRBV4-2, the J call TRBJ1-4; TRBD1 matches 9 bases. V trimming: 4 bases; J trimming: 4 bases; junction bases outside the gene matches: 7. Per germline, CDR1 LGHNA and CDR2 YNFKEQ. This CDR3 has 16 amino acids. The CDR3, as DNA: TGTGCCAGCAGCCGCCAACAGGGGGCTGGTAATGAAAAACTGTTTTTT. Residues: CASSRQQGAGNEKLFF.

The CDR3 protein is CASSLRGVNTEAFF. CDR3 DNA sequence: TGTGCCAGCAGCCTCAGGGGTGTGAACACTGAAGCTTTCTTT. This chain connects TRBV6-5 to TRBJ1-1; tentative D call: TRBD1 (6 bases). Trimming took off 6 bases at V and 0 bases at J, with 11 bases between the two ends. The length of the CDR3 is 14 residues. Germline V gene lookup returns CDR1 MNHEY and CDR2 SVGAGI.

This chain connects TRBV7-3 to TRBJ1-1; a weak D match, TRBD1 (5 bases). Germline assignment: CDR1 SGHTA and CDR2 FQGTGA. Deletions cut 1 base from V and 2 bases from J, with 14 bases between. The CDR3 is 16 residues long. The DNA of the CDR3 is TGTGCCAGCAGCTTAAATCCCGGACATACCAACACTGAAGCTTTCTTT. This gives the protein CASSLNPGHTNTEAFF. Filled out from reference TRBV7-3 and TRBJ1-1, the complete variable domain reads GAGVSQTPSNKVTEKGKYVELRCDPISGHTALYWYRQSLGQGPEFLIYFQGTGAADDSGLPNDRFFAVRPEGSVSTLKIQRTERGDSAVYLCASSLNPGHTNTEAFFGQGTRLTVV.

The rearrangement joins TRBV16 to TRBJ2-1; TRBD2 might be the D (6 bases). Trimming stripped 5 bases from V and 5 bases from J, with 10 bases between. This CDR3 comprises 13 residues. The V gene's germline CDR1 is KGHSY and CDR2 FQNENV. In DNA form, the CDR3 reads TGTGCCAGCAGCTGGGGACTGAACAATGAGCAGTTCTTC. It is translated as CASSWGLNNEQFF.

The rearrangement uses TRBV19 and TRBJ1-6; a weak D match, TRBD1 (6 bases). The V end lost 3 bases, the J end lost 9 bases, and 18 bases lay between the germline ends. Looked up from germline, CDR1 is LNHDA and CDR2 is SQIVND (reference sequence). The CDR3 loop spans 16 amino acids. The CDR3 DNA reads TGTGCCAGTAGTATTAATCCCGGGACATTCGGTTCACCCCTCCACTTT. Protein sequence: CASSINPGTFGSPLHF.

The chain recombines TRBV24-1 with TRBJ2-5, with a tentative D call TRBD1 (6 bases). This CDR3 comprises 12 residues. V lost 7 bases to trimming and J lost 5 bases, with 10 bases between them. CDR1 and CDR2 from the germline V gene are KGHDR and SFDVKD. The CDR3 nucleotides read TGTGCCACCAGGGGTAGGGGGGAGACCCAGTACTTC. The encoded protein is CATRGRGETQYF.